These 15 T cell receptor beta chains came from one sample sequenced in a study of blood T cell repertoires in COVID-19. The repertoire was sequenced with immunoSEQ multiplex PCR; TCRdb's copy has only in-frame clones and lacks some. The data show more than 9,500 clones, 65% to 80% seen once. The specimen sequenced was peripheral blood. The receptors were gathered from a man in his 60s with COVID-19, enrolled during active disease.

The DNA of the CDR3 is TGTGCCAGCTCACCACCTAGCGCAGGAGGGACCCAGTACTTC. Protein: CASSPPSAGGTQYF. This chain connects TRBV18 to TRBJ2-5, with D perhaps matching TRBD2 (5 bases). The CDR3 has 14 residues. V lost 0 bases and J lost 7, with 12 bases in between. Germline assignment: CDR1 KGHSH and CDR2 LQKENI.

V usage is TRBV23-1 and J usage is TRBJ2-7, with 10 bases that match TRBD1. TRBV23-1 is given ORF status, its function remaining uncertain. The CDR3 has 15 amino acids. Losses at the gene ends were 6 bases for V and 3 bases for J; bases not matched to a gene: 8. The chain's CDR3 is CASSPETGGIYEQYF. The DNA for the CDR3 is TGCGCCAGCAGCCCGGAGACAGGGGGCATCTACGAGCAGTACTTC.

This clone was seen a handful of times. The chain is built from TRBV9 and TRBJ1-2; 7 bases agree with TRBD1. The germline V gene has CDR1 SGDLS and CDR2 YYNGEE. V trimming: 4 bases; J trimming: 1 base; junction bases outside the gene matches: 4. The CDR3 runs to 14 residues. DNA of the CDR3: TGTGCCAGCAGCTTAAGACAGGGTAACTATGGCTACACCTTC. Residues: CASSLRQGNYGYTF.

The chain uses TRBV10-3 and TRBJ1-2; D ambiguous. Per the germline V gene, CDR1 is ENHRY and CDR2 is SYGVKD. The CDR3 length is 14 residues. V was pared by 5 bases and J by 6 bases, with 16 bases between. CDR3 sequence (DNA): TGTGCCATCAGTTTTCGCGGTCAAGATGATGGCTACACCTTC. Translation gives CAISFRGQDDGYTF.

The chain is built from TRBV4-3 and TRBJ2-1, with TRBD2 matching 8 bases. The CDR3 sequence is 15 residues long. J gave up 5 bases and V 5 bases, and 8 bases lay outside the gene matches. Germline V gene data show CDR1 as LGHNA and CDR2 as YSLEER. The CDR3 protein is CASSFQAGVHNEQFF. CDR3 DNA sequence: TGCGCCAGCAGCTTTCAAGCGGGAGTTCACAATGAGCAGTTCTTC.

The CDR3 DNA sequence: TGCAGCGTTGAGGGCCAGGGCTCATATGGCTACACCTTC. This sequence encodes CSVEGQGSYGYTF. The V and J genes are TRBV29-1 and TRBJ1-2; possibly TRBD1 for D (5 bases). V lost 3 bases and J lost 5, with 13 bases in between. CDR3 size: 13 residues. Germline values: CDR1 SQVTM, CDR2 ANQGSEA. Filled out from reference TRBV29-1 and TRBJ1-2, the complete variable domain reads SAVISQKPSRDICQRGTSLTIQCQVDSQVTMMFWYRQQPGQSLTLIATANQGSEATYESGFVIDKFPISRPNLTFSTLTVSNMSPEDSSIYLCSVEGQGSYGYTFGSGTRLTVV.

This clone is medium-sized in the sample. The chain uses TRBV6-4 and TRBJ2-3, with 11 bases matching TRBD1. J was trimmed by 5 bases and V by 2 bases; bases with no gene match: 3. The CDR3 loop spans 15 amino acids. Germline assignment: CDR1 MRHNA and CDR2 SNTAGT. The CDR3: CASSDGQGAGDTQYF. CDR3 nucleotides: TGTGCCAGCAGTGACGGACAGGGGGCTGGAGATACGCAGTATTTT.

J is TRBJ1-6 and V is TRBV4-1, with 7 bases aligning to TRBD1. V gave up 4 bases and J gave up 7 bases; unmatched junction bases: 7. The CDR3 spans 15 residues. Looked up from germline, CDR1 is MGHRA and CDR2 is YSYEKL. CDR3 in DNA: TGCGCCAGCAGCCTTACAGGGGATGCGAATTCACCCCTCCACTTT. Its protein product is CASSLTGDANSPLHF.

The V and J genes are TRBV28 and TRBJ2-2, with D perhaps matching TRBD1 (6 bases). Germline assignment: CDR1 MDHEN and CDR2 SYDVKM. The V end lost 4 bases, the J end lost 5 bases, and 14 bases lay between the germline ends. The CDR3 has 15 residues. This CDR3 is CASSYPNQGTGELFF. The DNA for the CDR3 is TGTGCCAGCAGTTACCCAAACCAGGGGACCGGGGAGCTGTTTTTT. Full variable domain (outside the CDR3, taken from reference TRBV28 and TRBJ2-2): DVKVTQSSRYLVKRTGEKVFLECVQDMDHENMFWYRQDPGLGLRLIYFSYDVKMKEKGDIPEGYSVSREKKERFSLILESASTNQTSMYLCASSYPNQGTGELFFGEGSRLTVL.

The chain combines TRBV28 with TRBJ1-2; no firm D call. Germline assignment: CDR1 MDHEN and CDR2 SYDVKM. The CDR3 extends over 13 amino acids. With 3 bases removed from V and 3 bases from J, the gap between germline ends came to 8 bases. Written as DNA, the CDR3 is TGTGCCAGCAGTTTGCGCTCGCACTATGGCTACACCTTC. Amino acids: CASSLRSHYGYTF.

The chain recombines TRBV6-1 with TRBJ2-1; D perhaps matches TRBD2 (5 bases). V was pared by 1 base and J by 4 bases, with 11 bases between. The CDR3 covers 15 residues. CDR1 and CDR2 from the germline V gene are MNHNS and SASEGT. The DNA of the CDR3 is TGTGCCAGCAGTGAAGGGGTAGCGCGTTACAATGAGCAGTTCTTC. This gives the protein CASSEGVARYNEQFF.

This rearrangement joins TRBV28 to TRBJ2-1; 7 bases map to TRBD2. The CDR3 runs 16 residues. Germline CDR1 is MDHEN and CDR2 is SYDVKM. V lost 2 bases and J lost 6; bases outside the gene matches: 10. The CDR3 region has the DNA TGTGCCAGCAGTTTAGCTCTCGGGGGGATCCCCAATGAGCAGTTCTTC. This codes for CASSLALGGIPNEQFF. Full variable domain (missing parts from reference TRBV28 and TRBJ2-1): DVKVTQSSRYLVKRTGEKVFLECVQDMDHENMFWYRQDPGLGLRLIYFSYDVKMKEKGDIPEGYSVSREKKERFSLILESASTNQTSMYLCASSLALGGIPNEQFFGPGTRLTVL.

This rearrangement joins TRBV20-1 to TRBJ2-3; weak D call: TRBD2 (6 bases). V was shortened by 3 bases and J by 2 bases, with 12 bases between the two germline ends. Germline CDR1 and CDR2: DFQATT and SNEGSKA (reference sequence). This CDR3 comprises 14 residues. In DNA, the CDR3 is TGCAGTGCTAGTTCCGGGAGCGTCACAGATACGCAGTATTTT. Encoded protein: CSASSGSVTDTQYF.

The chain employs TRBV23-1 and TRBJ2-7, with TRBD2 identical over 7 bases. TRBV23-1 is marked as an open reading frame, function uncertain. The CDR3 is 15 amino acids. With V trimmed by 0 bases and J by 4 bases, 6 bases remained unmatched. CDR3 bases: TGCGCCAGCAGTCAATCGGGGCTAGCGGTTTACGAGCAGTACGTC. Residues: CASSQSGLAVYEQYV.

The chain has TRBV2 and TRBJ1-5; maybe TRBD1 (5 bases). Deletions cut 6 bases from V and 0 bases from J, with 15 bases between. Germline CDR1 and CDR2: SNHLY and FYNNEI. This CDR3 is built from 16 residues. This CDR3 reads CASSPGGGISNQPQHF. CDR3 DNA sequence: TGTGCCAGCAGCCCCGGCGGGGGGATTAGCAATCAGCCCCAGCATTTT.